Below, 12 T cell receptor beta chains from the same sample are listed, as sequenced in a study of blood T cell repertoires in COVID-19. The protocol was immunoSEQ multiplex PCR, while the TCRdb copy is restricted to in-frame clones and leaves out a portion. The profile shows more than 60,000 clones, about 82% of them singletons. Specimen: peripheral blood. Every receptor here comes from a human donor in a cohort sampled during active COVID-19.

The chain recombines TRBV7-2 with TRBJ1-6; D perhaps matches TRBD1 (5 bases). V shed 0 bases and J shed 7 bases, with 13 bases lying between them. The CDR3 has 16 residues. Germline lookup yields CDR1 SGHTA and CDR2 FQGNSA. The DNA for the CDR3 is TGTGCCAGCAGCTTAGCCCCGACAGTGACAAATTCACCCCTCCACTTT. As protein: CASSLAPTVTNSPLHF.

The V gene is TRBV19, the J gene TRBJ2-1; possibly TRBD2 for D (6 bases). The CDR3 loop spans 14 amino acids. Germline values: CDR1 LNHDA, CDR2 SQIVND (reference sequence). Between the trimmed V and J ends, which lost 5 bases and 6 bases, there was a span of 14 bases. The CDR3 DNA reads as TGTGCCAGTAGTTGGTCACGGGAGACCAATGAGCAGTTCTTC. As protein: CASSWSRETNEQFF.

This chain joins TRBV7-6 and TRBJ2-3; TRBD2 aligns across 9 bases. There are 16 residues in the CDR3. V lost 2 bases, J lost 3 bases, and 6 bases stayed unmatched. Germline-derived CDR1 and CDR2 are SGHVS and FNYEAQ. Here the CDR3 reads CASSLLAGGPTDTQYF. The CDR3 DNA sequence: TGTGCCAGCAGCTTACTGGCGGGGGGGCCGACAGATACGCAGTATTTT. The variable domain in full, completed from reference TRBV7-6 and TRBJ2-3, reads GAGVSQSPRYKVTKRGQDVALRCDPISGHVSLYWYRQALGQGPEFLTYFNYEAQQDKSGLPNDRFSAERPEGSISTLTIQRTEQRDSAMYRCASSLLAGGPTDTQYFGPGTRLTVL.

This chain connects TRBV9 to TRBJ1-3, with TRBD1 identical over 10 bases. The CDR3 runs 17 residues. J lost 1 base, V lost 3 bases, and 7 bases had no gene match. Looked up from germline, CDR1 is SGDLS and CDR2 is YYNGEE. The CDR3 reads CASSGGTGALSGNTIYF. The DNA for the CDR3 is TGTGCCAGCAGCGGGGGGACAGGGGCCTTGTCTGGAAACACCATATATTTT.

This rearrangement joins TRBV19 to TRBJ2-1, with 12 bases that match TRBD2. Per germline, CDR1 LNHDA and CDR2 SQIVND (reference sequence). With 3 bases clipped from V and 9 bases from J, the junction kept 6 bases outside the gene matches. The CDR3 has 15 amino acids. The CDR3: CASSISSGGASEQFF. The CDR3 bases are TGTGCCAGTAGTATTTCTAGCGGGGGGGCCTCTGAGCAGTTCTTC.

Here the CDR3 DNA reads TGTGCCAGCAGCCCAGGGGGGTTCACTGAAGCTTTCTTT. Translating gives CASSPGGFTEAFF. V usage is TRBV12-3 or TRBV12-4 and J usage is TRBJ1-1; the match to TRBD1 covers 7 bases. The CDR3 has 13 amino acids. The V gene end was trimmed by 6 bases and the J gene end by 4 bases; junction bases not matched to a gene: 5.

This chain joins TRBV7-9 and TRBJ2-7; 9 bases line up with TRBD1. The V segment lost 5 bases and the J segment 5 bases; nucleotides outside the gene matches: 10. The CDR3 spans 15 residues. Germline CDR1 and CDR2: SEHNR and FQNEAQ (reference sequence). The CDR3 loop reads CASSVRQGEWDEQYF. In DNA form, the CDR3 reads TGTGCCAGCAGCGTAAGACAGGGGGAGTGGGACGAGCAGTACTTC.

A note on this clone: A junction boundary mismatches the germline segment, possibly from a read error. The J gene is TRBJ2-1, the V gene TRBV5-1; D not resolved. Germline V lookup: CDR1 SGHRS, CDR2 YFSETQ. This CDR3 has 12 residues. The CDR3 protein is CASSSVNRGLIF. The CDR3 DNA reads TGCGCCAGCAGCTCCGTGAACCGAGGTTTGATCTTC.

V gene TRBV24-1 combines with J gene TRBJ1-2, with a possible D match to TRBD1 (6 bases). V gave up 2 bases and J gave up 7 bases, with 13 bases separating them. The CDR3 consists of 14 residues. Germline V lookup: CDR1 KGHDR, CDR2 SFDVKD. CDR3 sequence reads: CATSDSTGWGGYTF. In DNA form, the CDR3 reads TGTGCCACCAGTGATTCGACAGGCTGGGGTGGCTACACCTTC.

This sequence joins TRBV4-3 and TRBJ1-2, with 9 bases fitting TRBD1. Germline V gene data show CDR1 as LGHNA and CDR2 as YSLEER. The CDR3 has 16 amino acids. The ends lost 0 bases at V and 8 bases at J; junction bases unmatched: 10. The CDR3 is CASSQDMGQGTGGYTF. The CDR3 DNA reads TGCGCCAGCAGCCAAGATATGGGACAGGGAACGGGGGGCTACACCTTC.

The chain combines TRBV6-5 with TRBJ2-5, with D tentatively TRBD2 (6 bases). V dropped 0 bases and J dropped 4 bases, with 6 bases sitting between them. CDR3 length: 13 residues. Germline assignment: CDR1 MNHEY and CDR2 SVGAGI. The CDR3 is CASSYSEGETQYF. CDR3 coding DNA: TGTGCCAGCAGTTACTCGGAGGGAGAGACCCAGTACTTC.

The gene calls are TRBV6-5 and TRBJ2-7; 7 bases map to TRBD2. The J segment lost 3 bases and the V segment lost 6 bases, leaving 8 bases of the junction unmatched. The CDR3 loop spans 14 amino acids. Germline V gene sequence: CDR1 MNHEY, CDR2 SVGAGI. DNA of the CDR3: TGTGCCAGCAGCCGGATCCCGGGAGGCTACGAGCAGTACTTC. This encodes CASSRIPGGYEQYF.